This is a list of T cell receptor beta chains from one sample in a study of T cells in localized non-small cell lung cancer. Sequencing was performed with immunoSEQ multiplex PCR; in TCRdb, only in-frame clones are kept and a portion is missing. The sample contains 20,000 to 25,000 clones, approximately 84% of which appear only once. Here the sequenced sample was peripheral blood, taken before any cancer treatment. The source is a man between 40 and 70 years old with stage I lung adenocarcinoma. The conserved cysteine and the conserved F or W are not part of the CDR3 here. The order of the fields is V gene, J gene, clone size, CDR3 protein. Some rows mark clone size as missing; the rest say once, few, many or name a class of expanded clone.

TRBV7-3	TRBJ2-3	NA	ASSSGQSPDTQY
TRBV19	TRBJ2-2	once	ASSIQGATGELF
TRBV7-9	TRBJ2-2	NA	ASSLAPGGGANTGELF
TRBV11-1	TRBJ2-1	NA	ASSLDLLPENENEQF
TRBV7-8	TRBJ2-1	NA	ASSLGSNEQF
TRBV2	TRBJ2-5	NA	ASSGNRDRKETQY
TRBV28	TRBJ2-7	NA	ASRPGGGGGAYEQY
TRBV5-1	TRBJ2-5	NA	ASSFGGAGMRETQY
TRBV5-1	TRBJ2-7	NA	ASSDRTAPYEQY
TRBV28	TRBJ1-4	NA	ASSWEVGVSGKLF
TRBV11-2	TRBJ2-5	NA	ASSLEALALETQY
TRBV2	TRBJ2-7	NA	ASKASGPYYEQY
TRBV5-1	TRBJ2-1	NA	ASSPLIVGNEQF
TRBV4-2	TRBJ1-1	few	ASSLRQGNTEAF
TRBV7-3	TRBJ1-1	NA	ASSPNGQLQGAF
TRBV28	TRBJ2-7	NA	ASSSPGGGDEQY
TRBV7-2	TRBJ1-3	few	ASSLEQSGNTIY
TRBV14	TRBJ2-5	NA	ASSQGEGEETQY
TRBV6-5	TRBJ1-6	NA	ASSSLNSPLH
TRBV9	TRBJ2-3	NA	ASSVAGSGGSIGTDTQY
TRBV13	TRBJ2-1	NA	ASSSPNSFHNEQF
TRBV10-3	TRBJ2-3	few	AITGSPDTQY
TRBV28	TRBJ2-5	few	ASSSPGQALQETQY
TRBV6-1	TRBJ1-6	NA	AALRPGRNSPLH
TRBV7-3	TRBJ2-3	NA	ASSSDPGTGTTQY
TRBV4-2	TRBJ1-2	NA	ASTSLTGGNYGYT
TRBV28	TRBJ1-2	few	ASSEFVGPNGYT
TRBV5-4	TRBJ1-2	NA	ASSLGQGALDYGYT
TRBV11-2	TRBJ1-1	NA	ASSLEFGSRDTEAF